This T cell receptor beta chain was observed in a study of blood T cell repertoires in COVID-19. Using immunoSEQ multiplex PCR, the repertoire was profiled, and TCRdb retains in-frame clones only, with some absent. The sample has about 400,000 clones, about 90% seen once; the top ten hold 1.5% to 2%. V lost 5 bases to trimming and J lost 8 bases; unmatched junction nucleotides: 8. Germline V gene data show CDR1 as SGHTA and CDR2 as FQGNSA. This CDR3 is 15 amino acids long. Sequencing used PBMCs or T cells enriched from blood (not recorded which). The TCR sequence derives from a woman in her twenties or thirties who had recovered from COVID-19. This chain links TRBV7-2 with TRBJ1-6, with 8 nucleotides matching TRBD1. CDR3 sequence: CASSPRTGLHSPLHF. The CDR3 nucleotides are TGTGCCAGCAGCCCGAGGACAGGGCTACATTCACCCCTCCACTTT.